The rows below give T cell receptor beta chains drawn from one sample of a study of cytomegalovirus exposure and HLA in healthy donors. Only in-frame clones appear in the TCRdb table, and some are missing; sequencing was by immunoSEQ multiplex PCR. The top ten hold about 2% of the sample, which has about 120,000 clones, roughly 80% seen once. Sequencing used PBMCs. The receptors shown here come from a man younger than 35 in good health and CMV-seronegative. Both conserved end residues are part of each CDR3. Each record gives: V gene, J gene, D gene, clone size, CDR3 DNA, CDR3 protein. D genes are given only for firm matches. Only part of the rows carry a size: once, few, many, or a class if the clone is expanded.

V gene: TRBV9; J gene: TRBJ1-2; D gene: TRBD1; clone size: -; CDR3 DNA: TGTGCCAGCAGCGCGAACTCCGGGACAGGGGGGACCCGGGACTATGGCTACACCTTC; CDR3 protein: CASSANSGTGGTRDYGYTF
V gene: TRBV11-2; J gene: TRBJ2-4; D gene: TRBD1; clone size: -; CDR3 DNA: TGTGCCAGCAGCTTAGGGAGGACAGGGGGTGGGAACATTCAGTACTTC; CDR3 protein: CASSLGRTGGGNIQYF
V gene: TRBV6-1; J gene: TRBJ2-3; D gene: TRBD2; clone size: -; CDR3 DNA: TGTGCCAGCAGTGACCCGCTGACTAGCGGGGGTTTAAGGACGCAGTATTTT; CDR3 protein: CASSDPLTSGGLRTQYF
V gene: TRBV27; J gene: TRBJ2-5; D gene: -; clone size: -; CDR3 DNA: TGTGCCAGCAGTCACAGCCACCAAGAGACCCAGTACTTC; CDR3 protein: CASSHSHQETQYF
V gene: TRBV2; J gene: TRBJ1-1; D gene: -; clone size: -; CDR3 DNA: TGTGCCAGCAGTGAAGAGGAGGGCCTGGGGAACACTGAAGCTTTCTTT; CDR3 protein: CASSEEEGLGNTEAFF
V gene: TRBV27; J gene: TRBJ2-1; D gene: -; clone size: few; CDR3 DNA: TGTGCCAGCAAGGAACTAGCTGCTAATGAGCAGTTCTTC; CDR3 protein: CASKELAANEQFF
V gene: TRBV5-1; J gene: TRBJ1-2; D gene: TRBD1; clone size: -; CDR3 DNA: TGCGCCAGCAGCTCCGCCGGGACAGGGAATGGCTACACCTTC; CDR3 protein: CASSSAGTGNGYTF
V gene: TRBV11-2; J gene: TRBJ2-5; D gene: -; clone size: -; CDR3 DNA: TGTGCCAGCAGCTTAGGGGGCGGAGGGCACCAAGAGACCCAGTACTTC; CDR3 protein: CASSLGGGGHQETQYF
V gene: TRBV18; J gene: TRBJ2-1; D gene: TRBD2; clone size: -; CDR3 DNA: TGTGCCAGCTCCGGGGGGACTAGTCCCTACAATGAGCAGTTCTTC; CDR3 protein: CASSGGTSPYNEQFF
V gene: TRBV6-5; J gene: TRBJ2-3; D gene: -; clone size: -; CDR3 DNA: TGTGCCAGCAGTTACGACTCCTCAGATACGCAGTATTTT; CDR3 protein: CASSYDSSDTQYF
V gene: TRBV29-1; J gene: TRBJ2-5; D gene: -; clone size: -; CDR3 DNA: TGCAGCGTTGCCGTACTACAGGGACCACAAGAGACCCAGTACTTC; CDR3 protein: CSVAVLQGPQETQYF
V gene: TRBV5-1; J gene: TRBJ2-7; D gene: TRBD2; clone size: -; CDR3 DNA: TGCGCCAGCAGCCAAGGACTAGCGGCCTCCTACGAGCAGTACTTC; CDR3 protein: CASSQGLAASYEQYF
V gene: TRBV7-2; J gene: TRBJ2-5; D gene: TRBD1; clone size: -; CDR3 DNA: TGTGCCAGCAGTAGAAGGCCGGGACAGGGGGTAGAGACCCAGTACTTC; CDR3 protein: CASSRRPGQGVETQYF
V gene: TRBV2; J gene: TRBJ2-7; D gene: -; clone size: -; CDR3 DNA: TGTGCCACTAGCGCCTACGAGCAGTACTTC; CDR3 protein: CATSAYEQYF
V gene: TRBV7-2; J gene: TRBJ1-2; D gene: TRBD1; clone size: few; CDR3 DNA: TGTGCCAGCAGCCCAGACAGGGGAAGGGACTATGGCTACACCTTC; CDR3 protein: CASSPDRGRDYGYTF
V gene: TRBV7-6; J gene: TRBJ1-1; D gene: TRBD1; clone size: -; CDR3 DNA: TGTGCCAGCAGCCAGCGGGACAGGGGGCGAGGGACTGAAGCTTTCTTT; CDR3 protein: CASSQRDRGRGTEAFF
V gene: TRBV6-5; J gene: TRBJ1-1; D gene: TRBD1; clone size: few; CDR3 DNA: TGTGCCAGCAGTTACTCGGGACAGGGCGGCACTGAAGCTTTCTTT; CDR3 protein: CASSYSGQGGTEAFF
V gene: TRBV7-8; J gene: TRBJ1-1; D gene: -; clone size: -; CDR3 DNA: TGTGCCAGCAGCTTGTTGGAGGGGAACACTGAAGCTTTCTTT; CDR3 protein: CASSLLEGNTEAFF
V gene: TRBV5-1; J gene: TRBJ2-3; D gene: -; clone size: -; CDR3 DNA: TGCGCCAGCAGCCGGGACTTATCAGATACGCAGTATTTT; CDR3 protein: CASSRDLSDTQYF
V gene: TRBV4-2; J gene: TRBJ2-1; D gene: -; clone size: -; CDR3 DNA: TGTGCCAGCAGCCAAGATGGAGGGAGGCCCCTCGAAGAACAGTTCTTC; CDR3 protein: CASSQDGGRPLEEQFF
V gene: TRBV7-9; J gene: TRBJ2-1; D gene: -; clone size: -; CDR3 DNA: TGTGCCAGCAGCTCCGTCACTGGGGCGAATGAGCAGTTCTTC; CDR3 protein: CASSSVTGANEQFF
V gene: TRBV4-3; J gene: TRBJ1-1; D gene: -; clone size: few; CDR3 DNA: TGCGCCAGCAGCCAGCCGGGGACACCGAACACTGAAGCTTTCTTT; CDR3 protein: CASSQPGTPNTEAFF
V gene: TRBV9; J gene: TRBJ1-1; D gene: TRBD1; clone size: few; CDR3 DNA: TGTGCCAGCAGCGTAGCTGGGACAGCGAACACTGAAGCTTTCTTT; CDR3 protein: CASSVAGTANTEAFF